The 8 T cell receptor beta chains below come from one sample, sequenced in a study of cytomegalovirus exposure and HLA in healthy donors. With 60 Vbeta and 13 Jbeta primers, the PCR was carried out. Generated by immunoSEQ multiplex PCR, the TCRdb table keeps only in-frame clones and is missing some. The sample yields about 190,000 clones, over 80% seen once. The specimen sequenced was PBMCs. The source is a man between 35 and 55 years old in good health and CMV-seropositive.

The chain employs TRBV6-5 and TRBJ1-2, with TRBD1 matching over 8 bases. The V and J ends lost 4 bases and 6 bases, in that order; junction bases with no gene match: 13. The CDR3 has 16 residues. Germline V gene lookup returns CDR1 MNHEY and CDR2 SVGAGI. This CDR3 is CASSSLVRGPADGYTF. In nucleotides, the CDR3 is TGTGCCAGCAGTTCATTAGTCAGGGGGCCCGCTGATGGCTACACCTTC.

In its sample, this clone was seen a few times. V is TRBV6-5 and J is TRBJ2-1; no firm D call. CDR1 MNHEY and CDR2 SVGAGI come from the germline V gene. The CDR3 sequence is 14 residues long. The V end was cut by 2 bases, the J end by 5 bases, with 10 bases between. CDR3 sequence reads: CASSYNLGDNEQFF. CDR3 DNA sequence: TGTGCCAGCAGTTACAACCTTGGAGACAATGAGCAGTTCTTC.

The rearrangement joins TRBV11-2 to TRBJ2-7; a weak D match, TRBD2 (6 bases). CDR1 SGHAT and CDR2 FQNNGV come from the germline V gene. The CDR3 covers 15 residues. Trimming pared 0 bases from V and 9 bases from J, leaving 18 bases between. Written as DNA, the CDR3 is TGTGCCAGCAGCTTAGAGAGTCCTGGGGGGATCACGCAGTACTTC. The encoded protein is CASSLESPGGITQYF.

This clone was recorded only once. The V gene is TRBV5-1, the J gene TRBJ2-7; no definite D call. V lost 4 bases and J lost 0, with 17 bases in between. In germline, CDR1 is SGHRS, CDR2 YFSETQ. This CDR3 comprises 16 residues. Here the CDR3 reads CASSNEVSHSSYEQYF. As DNA, the CDR3 is TGCGCCAGCAGCAACGAAGTGTCTCACAGCTCCTACGAGCAGTACTTC.

The chain carries TRBV7-8 and TRBJ2-7, with D perhaps matching TRBD1 (7 bases). The germline CDR1 and CDR2 sequences are SGHVS and FQNEAQ. The CDR3 spans 14 residues. The V and J ends lost 2 bases and 7 bases respectively, with 15 bases between them. The CDR3 DNA reads TGTGCCAGCAGCTTATACAGGGGAGGTTATGAGCAGTACTTC. Amino acids: CASSLYRGGYEQYF. The full variable domain, rest sourced from reference TRBV7-8 and TRBJ2-7, is GAGVSQSPRYKVAKRGQDVALRCDPISGHVSLFWYQQALGQGPEFLTYFQNEAQLDKSGLPSDRFFAERPEGSVSTLKIQRTQQEDSAVYLCASSLYRGGYEQYFGPGTRLTVT.

The rearrangement joins TRBV7-3 to TRBJ2-1; 10 bases map to TRBD1. The CDR3 has 15 residues. V lost 4 bases, J lost 8 bases, and 8 bases stayed unmatched. Germline-derived CDR1 and CDR2 are SGHTA and FQGTGA. In nucleotides, the CDR3 is TGTGCCAGCAGCTCCACCTGGGACAGGGGAGATGAGCAGTTCTTC. Protein sequence: CASSSTWDRGDEQFF.

The rearrangement uses TRBV5-1 and TRBJ2-3; TRBD2 aligns across 8 bases. Germline V gene data show CDR1 as SGHRS and CDR2 as YFSETQ. V gave up 4 bases and J gave up 2 bases; unmatched junction bases: 9. The CDR3 extends over 16 amino acids. CDR3 sequence reads: CASSPAGGGYTDTQYF. Written as DNA, the CDR3 is TGCGCCAGCAGCCCCGCGGGGGGAGGGTACACAGATACGCAGTATTTT. The complete variable domain, with remaining parts taken from reference TRBV5-1 and TRBJ2-3, reads KAGVTQTPRYLIKTRGQQVTLSCSPISGHRSVSWYQQTPGQGLQFLFEYFSETQRNKGNFPGRFSGRQFSNSRSEMNVSTLELGDSALYLCASSPAGGGYTDTQYFGPGTRLTVL.

The chain joins TRBV18 to TRBJ2-7, with D uncertain. V dropped 2 bases and J dropped 1 base, with 12 bases sitting between them. CDR3 length: 15 residues. The germline CDR1 and CDR2 sequences are KGHSH and LQKENI. The CDR3 coding sequence is TGTGCCAGCTCACCAAGTAGGATCAGGTCCTACGAGCAGTACTTC. It encodes CASSPSRIRSYEQYF.